The clone carrying this TCR beta chain was seen a few times. What it binds is unknown. The record originates from a study of response to subunit inactivated influenza vaccine. TCRdb re-called the RT-PCR reads with MiXCR, one entry per CDR3 protein. The data show 180,000 or so distinct CDR3 sequences, about 12% seen once. This CDR3 is built from 14 residues. The V gene lost 10 bases and the J gene lost 1 base, with 15 bases spanning the gap. Germline V gene sequence: CDR1 MDHEN, CDR2 SYDVKM. Study-level findings and limits: The study's authors posited that every seasonal influenza vaccination enlists few new T cells.

The data also belong to a second study, concerning T cells expressing NK-cell markers. This second study says: Production of TCR beta cDNA relied on 5'RACE template switching with UMIs. Seven HCMV-seropositive donors and one seronegative donor made up the eight sequenced donors. The sorts in several experiments were restricted to alpha-beta TCR T cells by an anti-gamma-delta TCR antibody. HCMV specificity of expanded NKG2C+ T cell clones remained unclear.

The source material was CD8+ T cells sorted from PBMCs, sampled less than 13 days after vaccination. The chain recombines TRBV28 with TRBJ2-3; no clear D. This TCR was sampled from a middle-aged man who received an inactivated influenza vaccine. CDR3: CAISTALGTDTQYF. The CDR3 DNA reads as TGTGCCATCTCGACGGCCCTTGGCACAGATACGCAGTATTTT.